These 4 T cell receptor beta chains share one sample of origin, sequenced in a study of OX40 agonist ivuxolimab in advanced cancers. Receptor amplification or capture employed the immunoSEQ multiplex PCR assay. Imported from immuneACCESS, the table was reduced by TCRdb to in-frame sequences with V and J called. These copies leave out some clones; in studies compared against another copy, an unresolved V gene accounts for under half, and the cause of the remainder is not known. The sample table records roughly 50,000 clones; over 90% of these occur just once. The top ten clones comprise roughly 6.2% of the sample. The material was CD4+ or CD8+ T cells sorted from blood, obtained in a trial of the OX40 agonist ivuxolimab. The receptors were sampled from an adult with an advanced solid tumor such as melanoma, head and neck, liver or kidney cancer.

The V call is TRBV6-5, the J call TRBJ1-1, with D possibly TRBD1 on 5 matching bases. Germline lookup yields CDR1 MNHEY and CDR2 SVGAGI. CDR3 length: 12 residues. V gave up 8 bases and J gave up 0 bases, with 7 bases separating them. This CDR3 reads CASGQMNTEAFF. CDR3 nucleotide sequence: TGTGCCAGCGGACAAATGAACACTGAAGCTTTCTTT.

The chain employs TRBV4-1 and TRBJ2-3; 11 bases line up with TRBD2. Germline CDR1 and CDR2: MGHRA and YSYEKL. This CDR3 contains 15 residues. The V and J ends lost 5 bases and 3 bases, in that order; junction bases with no gene match: 4. DNA for the CDR3: TGCGCCAGCAGCGTAGCGGGGGGGCGAACAGATACGCAGTATTTT. Its translation is CASSVAGGRTDTQYF.

The chain couples TRBV23-1 to TRBJ2-2; the D gene is possibly TRBD1 (6 bases). Being an ORF, TRBV23-1 has a function that is uncertain. This CDR3 spans 19 amino acids. The V gene lost 0 bases and the J gene lost 0 bases, with 17 bases spanning the gap. This CDR3 reads CASSQSPGHLISNTGELFF. CDR3 DNA sequence: TGCGCCAGCAGTCAATCACCGGGACACCTAATTTCGAACACCGGGGAGCTGTTTTTT.

This rearrangement joins TRBV11-2 to TRBJ2-1; maybe TRBD1 (7 bases). CDR1 is SGHAT, CDR2 FQNNGV, per germline. The CDR3 contains 16 residues. V lost 0 bases, J lost 2 bases, and 11 bases lay in between. CDR3 amino acids: CASSLEGGGTYNEQFF. CDR3 nucleotides: TGTGCCAGCAGCTTAGAAGGAGGGGGCACCTACAATGAGCAGTTCTTC.